Each of the 17 T cell receptor beta chains below was sequenced from the same sample in a study of human T cells and chemical hapten exposure (TCRdb year 2021). Library prep was done by RACE. Reads for this sample came from a NextSeq 500. TCRdb handled the public reads itself, with Q25 trimming in fastp and clone calling in MiXCR, and kept productive beta chains. Every CDR3 protein is listed once, alongside the most common genes and DNA of its rows. Across this sample there are more than 85,000 distinct CDR3 sequences, with 11% seen only once. The ten largest make up more than 2% of the sample. The time point label here, explained by the study, means: patch test 2, 6 weeks after DPC sensitization. The treatment or condition label for this specimen denotes: therapeutic diphenylcyclopropenone sensitization with weekly scalp DPC. Sample: whole blood, taken in connection with sensitization to the hapten diphenylcyclopropenone (DPC). These receptors came from a man aged 40-49 years with alopecia areata. Some clones in this sample may be carry-over from other donors' samples.

The CDR3 protein is CASSYVAGGSRYNEQFF. The CDR3 DNA sequence: TGTGCCAGCAGTTACGTGGCGGGAGGATCTAGGTACAATGAGCAGTTCTTC. The chain combines TRBV6-2 or TRBV6-3 with TRBJ2-1; 8 bases line up with TRBD2. The CDR3 spans 17 residues. The germline V gene has CDR1 MNHEY and CDR2 SVGEGT. V dropped 2 bases and J dropped 4; count of bases not matched to a gene: 10.

CDR3 DNA sequence: TGTGCCAGCAATCAGGGGTTTTCGCAGTATTTT. Amino acid sequence: CASNQGFSQYF. This chain joins TRBV6-5 and TRBJ2-3; TRBD1 is a possible D gene (6 bases). The CDR3 length is 11 residues. V was shortened by 7 bases and J by 10 bases, with 12 bases between the two germline ends. CDR1 MNHEY and CDR2 SVGAGI come from the germline V gene.

This clonotype was seen a handful of times. The chain joins TRBV1 to TRBJ2-3; the table's D call, TRBD1, has no DNA check behind it. TRBV1 corresponds to a pseudogene. This CDR3 has 16 residues. This CDR3 is CTSSQFDPGARDTQYF. CDR3 in DNA: TGCACCAGCAGCCAATTTGATCCGGGGGCTCGGGATACGCAGTATTTT.

This clonotype was seen repeatedly, ten times or more. V and J are TRBV14 and TRBJ2-3; D may be TRBD1 (6 bases). Trimming cost V 1 base and J 1 base, with 12 bases left between them. Germline V lookup: CDR1 SGHDN, CDR2 FVKESK. The CDR3 totals 16 residues. CDR3 DNA sequence: TGTGCCAGCAGCCAAGTCCGGGACACTCGCACAGATACGCAGTATTTT. It is translated as CASSQVRDTRTDTQYF.

In its sample, this clonotype was seen a few times. The chain employs TRBV24-1 and TRBJ1-4, with a tentative D call TRBD1 (6 bases). CDR3 size: 15 residues. V was cut by 6 bases and J by 2 bases, with 12 bases left in between. From germline, CDR1 is KGHDR and CDR2 SFDVKD. The chain's CDR3 is CATSRGGQTNEKLFF. The CDR3 nucleotides are TGTGCCACCAGTCGAGGAGGACAGACTAATGAAAAACTGTTTTTT.

V is TRBV29-1 and J is TRBJ1-2, with D maybe TRBD1 (5 bases). Looked up from germline, CDR1 is SQVTM and CDR2 is ANQGSEA. Trimming cost V 0 bases and J 8 bases, with 13 bases left between them. This CDR3 has 13 amino acids. This CDR3 is CSVEDGAVLGYTF. The CDR3 DNA reads as TGCAGCGTTGAAGACGGGGCCGTTTTGGGCTACACCTTC.

The rearrangement uses TRBV11-2 and TRBJ2-3; D possibly uses TRBD1 or TRBD2 (6 bases each). CDR1 and CDR2 (germline): SGHAT, FQNNGV. V lost 0 bases to trimming and J lost 0 bases, with 28 bases between them. CDR3 length: 22 residues. CDR3 sequence: CASSLDRSFGLGGRASTDTQYF. CDR3 DNA: TGTGCCAGCAGCTTAGACCGTAGTTTTGGGCTAGGGGGGCGGGCTAGCACAGATACGCAGTATTTT.

The genes are TRBV6-5 and TRBJ2-7, with a tentative D call TRBD1 (6 bases). The V and J ends lost 7 bases and 2 bases respectively, with 21 bases between them. This CDR3 has 16 residues. Germline values: CDR1 MNHEY, CDR2 SVGAGI. CDR3 loop: CASTPTRGNFAYEQYF. For the CDR3, the DNA is TGTGCCAGCACGCCAACCAGGGGTAATTTCGCCTACGAGCAGTACTTC.

This chain connects TRBV12-3 or TRBV12-4 to TRBJ2-3; D tentatively reads TRBD1 or TRBD2 (5 bases each). V gave up 6 bases and J gave up 0 bases, with 22 bases separating them. The CDR3 sequence is 18 residues long. Written as DNA, the CDR3 is TGTGCCAGCAGACCCCTTGGTTCGGGGCCTTCTAGCACAGATACGCAGTATTTT. Its protein product is CASRPLGSGPSSTDTQYF.

At least ten counts were recorded for this clonotype. This sequence joins TRBV6-5 and TRBJ2-7; D is perhaps TRBD1 (6 bases). V was shortened by 6 bases and J by 5 bases, with 11 bases between the two germline ends. Germline V gene data show CDR1 as MNHEY and CDR2 as SVGAGI. CDR3 length equals 12 residues. In DNA, the CDR3 is TGTGCCAGCAGGGGGGCGTTAGACGAGCAGTACTTC. It is translated as CASRGALDEQYF.

This clonotype has only a few counts. V and J are TRBV2 and TRBJ1-5, with 7 bases matching TRBD1. With V trimmed by 7 bases and J by 5 bases, 2 bases remained unmatched. In germline, CDR1 is SNHLY, CDR2 FYNNEI. The CDR3 extends over 12 amino acids. Written as DNA, the CDR3 is TGTGCCAGCACTCAGGGGGATCAGCCCCAGCATTTT. This translates into CASTQGDQPQHF.

The chain carries TRBV6-5 and TRBJ2-2; 13 bases fit TRBD2. The ends lost 4 bases at V and 1 base at J; junction bases unmatched: 6. The CDR3 is made up of 18 amino acids. The germline V gene encodes CDR1 MNHEY and CDR2 SVGAGI. CDR3: CASSFGLAGAQNTGELFF. The CDR3 DNA follows: TGTGCCAGCAGTTTCGGACTAGCGGGAGCCCAGAACACCGGGGAGCTGTTTTTT.

A few counts support this clonotype. This rearrangement joins TRBV7-9 to TRBJ2-6; 7 nucleotides align to TRBD1. This CDR3 region has 17 residues. With V trimmed by 1 base and J by 0 bases, 3 bases remained unmatched. Germline V gives CDR1 SEHNR, CDR2 FQNEAQ (reference sequence). The DNA for the CDR3 is TGTGCCAGCAGCTTAGAAAGGGGGCACTCTGGGGCCAACGTCCTGACTTTC. This gives the protein CASSLERGHSGANVLTF.

This chain links TRBV25-1 with TRBJ2-3, with 7 bases that match TRBD2. V was pared by 6 bases and J by 1 base, with 7 bases of the junction left unmatched. Germline V gene sequence: CDR1 MGHDK, CDR2 SYGVNS. The CDR3 has 15 residues. CDR3 protein: CASRAGTGRTDTQYF. Written as DNA, the CDR3 is TGTGCCAGCAGAGCGGGGACGGGACGCACAGATACGCAGTATTTT.

This clonotype was recorded at least ten times. The CDR3 DNA follows: TGTGCCAGCAGTTTTAACGTACAAGACCTCCACTCTGGAAACACCATATATTTT. Amino acid sequence: CASSFNVQDLHSGNTIYF. This chain connects TRBV28 to TRBJ1-3, with D hard to call. The CDR3 is made up of 18 amino acids. V was trimmed by 3 bases and J by 0 bases, leaving 18 bases between them. From germline, CDR1 is MDHEN and CDR2 SYDVKM. Looking up the rest from reference TRBV28 and TRBJ1-3 gives the full variable domain: DVKVTQSSRYLVKRTGEKVFLECVQDMDHENMFWYRQDPGLGLRLIYFSYDVKMKEKGDIPEGYSVSREKKERFSLILESASTNQTSMYLCASSFNVQDLHSGNTIYFGEGSWLTVV.

The chain uses TRBV5-4 and TRBJ2-5; 8 bases match TRBD2. Germline assignment: CDR1 SGHNT and CDR2 YYREEE (reference sequence). The trim removed 4 bases at V and 0 bases at J, leaving 14 bases unmatched. The CDR3 has 18 residues. DNA for the CDR3: TGTGCCAGCAGCATTGGGAGTCGCGGGGGGAGTTACCAAGAGACCCAGTACTTC. Translated, it gives CASSIGSRGGSYQETQYF. Full variable domain (outside the CDR3, taken from reference TRBV5-4 and TRBJ2-5): ETGVTQSPTHLIKTRGQQVTLRCSSQSGHNTVSWYQQALGQGPQFIFQYYREEENGRGNFPPRFSGLQFPNYSSELNVNALELDDSALYLCASSIGSRGGSYQETQYFGPGTRLLVL.

This clonotype appeared a few times. The J gene is TRBJ2-1, the V gene TRBV6-5; D is unclear. In germline, CDR1 is MNHEY, CDR2 SVGAGI. The CDR3 has 14 residues. V was trimmed by 5 bases and J by 6 bases, leaving 14 bases between them. The chain's CDR3 is CASSDKRVGNEQFF. The DNA of the CDR3 is TGTGCCAGCAGTGACAAACGAGTAGGCAATGAGCAGTTCTTC.